One sample yielded the 24 T cell receptor beta chains listed below, sequenced in a study of tumor-infiltrating lymphocytes in primary liver carcinoma. DNA and RNA were both co-extracted from 20-30 mg of bulk tissue that had not been sorted. Total RNA (roughly 550 ng) served as template for TCR beta cDNA synthesis primed by a constant-region primer. Researchers made the TCR beta libraries by running three nested multiplex PCR rounds with slightly modified ARM-PCR. TRBV1-TRBV30 forward and Cbeta reverse primers drove the first two roughly 10-cycle rounds. TCRdb itself ran the multiplex PCR reads through MiXCR, one entry per CDR3 protein. The sample lists 70,000 to 85,000 distinct CDR3 sequences; 70% to 80% were seen once. Sequenced: liver tumor tissue from sampling region 4. The sample's subset: tumor region T4, right-lateral pole. Receptors were obtained from a woman aged 55-70 years with primary liver carcinoma and hepatitis B virus infection.

To note about this clonotype: One end of the junction is discordant with germline, which a read error may explain. The chain combines TRBV5-4 with TRBJ2-5; 9 nucleotides match TRBD2. Germline values: CDR1 SGHNT, CDR2 YYREEE (reference sequence). This CDR3 is built from 16 residues. The CDR3 DNA is TGTGTCAGCAGCTCCGGGGTAGCGGGAGTTCAAGAGACCCAGTACTTC. It is translated as CVSSSGVAGVQETQYF.

Details on this clonotype: Just one base apart from a much larger clone, this may be a read error. This chain joins TRBV2 and TRBJ2-5; no firm D call. Germline-derived CDR1 and CDR2 are SNHLY and FYNNEI. This CDR3 has 8 amino acids. Here the CDR3 reads CASSIVDF. The CDR3 coding sequence is TGTGCCAGCAGCATAGTGGACTTC. The full variable domain, rest sourced from reference TRBV2 and TRBJ2-5, is EPEVTQTPSHQVTQMGQEVILRCVPISNHLYFYWYRQILGQKVEFLVSFYNNEISEKSEIFDDQFSVERPDGSNFTLKIRSTKLEDSAMYFCASSIVDFGPGTRLLVL.

Comments on this clonotype: The junction differs from germline at one of its ends, possibly a read error. This chain links TRBV7-8 with TRBJ2-7, with 10 bases identical to TRBD2. CDR1 is SGHVS, CDR2 FQNEAQ, per germline. The CDR3 is 16 amino acids. In nucleotides, the CDR3 is TGTGCCAGCAGTTCATCGGGACTAGCGATTTACTACGAACAGTACTTC. This encodes CASSSSGLAIYYEQYF. Together with reference TRBV7-8 and TRBJ2-7, the CDR3 gives the full variable domain: GAGVSQSPRYKVAKRGQDVALRCDPISGHVSLFWYQQALGQGPEFLTYFQNEAQLDKSGLPSDRFFAERPEGSVSTLKIQRTQQEDSAVYLCASSSSGLAIYYEQYFGPGTRLTVT.

The chain is built from TRBV9 and TRBJ2-3; D uncertain. Trimming left V 0 bases short and J 2 bases short, with 4 bases between. Germline V CDR1 and CDR2: SGDLS, YYNGEE. The CDR3 runs 13 residues. CDR3 coding DNA: TGTGCCAGCAGCGTAGACGACACAGATACGCAGTATTTT. Its protein product is CASSVDDTDTQYF. The variable domain in full, with the rest retrieved from reference TRBV9 and TRBJ2-3, is DSGVTQTPKHLITATGQRVTLRCSPRSGDLSVYWYQQSLDQGLQFLIQYYNGEERAKGNILERFSAQQFPDLHSELNLSSLELGDSALYFCASSVDDTDTQYFGPGTRLTVL.

Details on this clonotype: Given the absence of the conserved phenylalanine or tryptophan at the CDR3 end, a read error is likely. The V gene is TRBV11-2, the J gene TRBJ2-3; D ambiguous. The germline V gene encodes CDR1 SGHAT and CDR2 FQNNGV. The CDR3 extends over 14 amino acids. CDR3 sequence: CANSLDWTRDTQYL. Written as DNA, the CDR3 is TGTGCCAACAGCTTAGATTGGACCCGAGATACACAGTATTTG.

As regards this clonotype: A much bigger clone sits one base away, suggesting this may be a read error. Lacking the conserved final phenylalanine or tryptophan, this CDR3 likely reflects a read error. V and J are TRBV28 and TRBJ2-2; D possibly corresponds to TRBD2 (5 bases). Germline lookup yields CDR1 MDHEN and CDR2 SYDVKM. The CDR3 extends over 16 amino acids. The V end was cut by 1 base, the J end by 8 bases, with 17 bases between. This chain's CDR3 is CASSLSSFESEGELFV. CDR3 in DNA: TGTGCCAGCAGTTTATCTAGCTTTGAGAGTGAGGGGGAGCTGTTTGTT.

The chain couples TRBV18 to TRBJ2-1; D is ambiguous. CDR1 is KGHSH, CDR2 LQKENI, per germline. The CDR3 loop spans 14 amino acids. With 5 bases removed from V and 8 bases from J, the gap between germline ends came to 16 bases. CDR3 sequence (DNA): TGTGCCAGCTCATCCGAACGTGGCACTGATGAGCAGTTCTTC. Translating gives CASSSERGTDEQFF.

Concerning this clonotype: A junction end diverges from the germline sequence, so it may reflect a read error. V gene TRBV11-2 combines with J gene TRBJ2-3; weak D call: TRBD2 (5 bases). Per the germline V gene, CDR1 is SGHAT and CDR2 is FQNNGV. This CDR3 is built from 14 residues. This CDR3 reads CASGLTSVRVTRYF. For the CDR3, the DNA is TGTGCCAGCGGCCTCACGAGTGTGAGGGTTACGCGGTATTTT.

About this clonotype: A much larger clone differs by one base, so this may be a read error. V and J are TRBV28 and TRBJ2-7; D ambiguous. The CDR3 loop spans 13 amino acids. The germline V and J ends were trimmed by 7 bases and 0 bases, with 10 bases remaining between them. The V gene's germline CDR1 is MDHEN and CDR2 SYDVKM. The CDR3 region is CASIERSSYEQYF. The CDR3 DNA reads as TGTGCCAGCATCGAAAGGAGCTCCTACGAGCAGTACTTC.

This clonotype has only one observation. V and J are TRBV29-1 and TRBJ2-1; D ambiguous. There are 13 residues in the CDR3. CDR1 and CDR2 (germline): SQVTM, ANQGSEA. CDR3 residues: CNVDVSAYNEQFF. The CDR3 DNA sequence: TGCAATGTTGACGTGTCGGCCTACAATGAGCAGTTCTTC.

This clonotype was recorded a few times. The junction does not match germline at one end; this may be a read error. The chain couples TRBV29-1 to TRBJ2-3; D not resolved. Germline values: CDR1 SQVTM, CDR2 ANQGSEA. The CDR3 has 11 residues. For the CDR3, the DNA is TGCAGGTTGTTCAGCGAACGTACGAAGTATTTT. Translating it yields CRLFSERTKYF.

As concerns this clonotype: An end of the junction differs from the germline gene, which may be a read error. V gene TRBV6-5 combines with J gene TRBJ1-2; maybe TRBD1 (5 bases). Germline V gene data show CDR1 as MNHEY and CDR2 as SVGAGI. This CDR3 contains 15 residues. Here the CDR3 reads CTSGPLPAGLTGYTF. In DNA form, the CDR3 reads TGTACCAGCGGCCCCCTCCCCGCGGGGCTGACGGGCTACACCTTC.

In this sample, this clonotype turned up once. A junction end diverges from the germline sequence, so it may reflect a read error. The chain carries TRBV6-5 and TRBJ2-5; D is unresolved. Germline V gives CDR1 MNHEY, CDR2 SVGAGI. CDR3 length: 16 residues. CDR3 sequence: CASSYSLGVVRETQYF. CDR3 nucleotides: TGTGCCAGCAGTTACTCGTTGGGCGTGGTCCGAGAGACCCAGTACTTT.

Note on this clonotype: With a much larger clone just one base away, this may be a read error. The rearrangement uses TRBV28 and TRBJ2-1; D remains ambiguous. The CDR3 extends over 15 amino acids. Germline CDR1 reads MDHEN; CDR2 reads SYDVKM. In DNA, the CDR3 is TGTGCCAGCAATGTCAATACCGCCATGGTCAATGAGCAGATCTTC. This gives the protein CASNVNTAMVNEQIF.

With regard to this clonotype: In this CDR3 the conserved last residue, phenylalanine or tryptophan, is missing, so a read error is likely. The V call is TRBV29-1, the J call TRBJ2-3, with 10 bases lining up with TRBD2. In germline, CDR1 is SQVTM, CDR2 ANQGSEA. The CDR3 has 14 amino acids. DNA of the CDR3: TGCAGGGTTTCCGGGACTAGCGACACAGATACGCAGTATTCT. Protein sequence: CRVSGTSDTDTQYS.

The chain combines TRBV11-3 with TRBJ2-3, with D perhaps TRBD1 (5 bases). The J call may be faulty, since TRBJ1-5 better matches the DNA end. Germline-derived CDR1 and CDR2 are SGHNT and YENEEA. This CDR3 spans 14 amino acids. CDR3 sequence reads: CASSLGTSTDTQHF. The CDR3 coding sequence is TGTGCCAGCAGCCTCGGGACTAGCACAGATACGCAGCATTTT.

As to this clonotype: The CDR3 carries no conserved terminal phenylalanine or tryptophan, so it likely arises from a read error. The chain combines TRBV6-5 with TRBJ1-1; 11 bases are shared with TRBD1. Germline lookup yields CDR1 MNHEY and CDR2 SVGAGI. CDR3 length: 16 residues. J lost 5 bases, V lost 11 bases, and 16 bases had no gene match. For the CDR3, the DNA is TGTGCCTACAGTTTGGGACAGGGGGTTGGAGTGACTGAAGCTTTCTCT. Its protein product is CAYSLGQGVGVTEAFS.

In regard to this clonotype: A read error is possible here, since a much larger clone lies one base away. The chain combines TRBV7-9 with TRBJ1-6; the D gene is possibly TRBD1 (6 bases). Germline V CDR1 and CDR2: SEHNR, FQNEAQ (reference sequence). CDR3 length equals 13 residues. The CDR3 DNA reads as TGTACCACCCGACAGGACTCCAGAGCACCCCTCCACTTT. It codes for CTTRQDSRAPLHF. Full variable domain (missing parts from reference TRBV7-9 and TRBJ1-6): DTGVSQNPRHKITKRGQNVTFRCDPISEHNRLYWYRQTLGQGPEFLTYFQNEAQLEKSRLLSDRFSAERPKGSFSTLEIQRTEQGDSAMYLCTTRQDSRAPLHFGNGTRLTVT.

As for this clonotype: This CDR3 fails to terminate in the conserved phenylalanine or tryptophan, so it likely reflects a read error. The DNA is left out, because the CDR3 cannot be placed on it with certainty; the CDR3 is given as TCRdb lists it. This chain uses TRBV6-6 with TRBJ2-5; the table's D call TRBD2 went unverified against the DNA. Germline assignment: CDR1 MNHNY and CDR2 SVGAGI (reference sequence). The CDR3 numbers 15 amino acids, ends counted. The CDR3 region is CASSYGLAGGGTQYL.

V and J are TRBV11-2 and TRBJ2-7; 7 bases line up with TRBD2. Germline values: CDR1 SGHAT, CDR2 FQNNGV. There are 13 residues in the CDR3. Trimming cost V 0 bases and J 6 bases; bases outside gene matches: 2. Here the CDR3 reads CASSLDGEGEQYF. CDR3 nucleotide sequence: TGTGCCAGCAGCTTAGACGGGGAGGGCGAGCAGTACTTC.

V is TRBV2 and J is TRBJ2-1; 8 bases align to TRBD2. V was pared by 10 bases and J by 7 bases, with 9 bases of the junction left unmatched. The CDR3 runs to 13 residues. Germline V CDR1 and CDR2: SNHLY, FYNNEI. The CDR3: CATQGLVRNEQFF. DNA for the CDR3: TGTGCCACCCAGGGACTAGTTAGGAATGAGCAGTTCTTC.

This clonotype was recorded many times. One end of the junction fails to match germline, which may point to a read error. The genes are TRBV11-1 and TRBJ1-6, with a weak D call TRBD1 (5 bases). Germline-derived CDR1 and CDR2 are SGHAT and FQDESV (reference sequence). The CDR3 is made up of 13 amino acids. CDR3 residues: CVSSRTLVSPLHF. In nucleotides, the CDR3 is TGTGTCAGCAGCCGGACACTGGTTTCACCCCTCCACTTT.

Comments on this clonotype: The germline gene is not matched at one end of the junction; a read error may be the cause. In DNA form, the CDR3 reads TGTGCCAGCAGATACAGATTCGTGAACACTGAAGTTTTCTTT. This sequence encodes CASRYRFVNTEVFF. V and J are TRBV6-5 and TRBJ1-1; no firm D call. The CDR3 totals 14 residues. From germline, CDR1 is MNHEY and CDR2 SVGAGI.

V usage is TRBV29-1 and J usage is TRBJ2-1, with 7 positions matching TRBD2. This CDR3 has 15 residues. Germline V gives CDR1 SQVTM, CDR2 ANQGSEA. The CDR3 nucleotides are TGCAGTGTTCATACGGGGACTACCATCTACAATGAGCAGTTCTTC. Residues: CSVHTGTTIYNEQFF.